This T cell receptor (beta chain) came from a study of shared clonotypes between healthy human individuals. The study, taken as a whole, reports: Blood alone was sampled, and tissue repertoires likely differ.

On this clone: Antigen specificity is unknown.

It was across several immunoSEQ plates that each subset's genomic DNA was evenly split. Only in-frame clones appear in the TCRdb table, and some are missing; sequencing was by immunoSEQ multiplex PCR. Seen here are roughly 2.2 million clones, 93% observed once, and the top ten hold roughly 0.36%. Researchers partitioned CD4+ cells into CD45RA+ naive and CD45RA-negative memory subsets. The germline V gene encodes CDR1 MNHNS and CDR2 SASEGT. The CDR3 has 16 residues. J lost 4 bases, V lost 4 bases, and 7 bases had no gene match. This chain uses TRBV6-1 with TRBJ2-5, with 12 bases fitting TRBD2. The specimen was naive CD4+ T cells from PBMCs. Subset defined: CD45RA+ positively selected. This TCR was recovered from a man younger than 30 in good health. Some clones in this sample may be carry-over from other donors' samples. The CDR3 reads CASSGQTSGSRETQYF. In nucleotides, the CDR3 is TGTGCCAGCAGTGGACAGACTAGCGGGAGTAGAGAGACCCAGTACTTC.